This T cell receptor (beta chain) came from a study of T cell responses to AZD1222 COVID-19 vaccine. Points from the study as a whole: Nearly half of spike-specific TCRs reportedly target variant regions that are unmutated in the B.1.351 and B.1.1.7 variants. The donor cohort was predominantly white British with a female majority, and clonal diversity may have been underestimated. Spike-specific TCR breadth and depth rose after two AZD1222 doses.

Data came from immunoSEQ multiplex PCR; TCRdb stores just in-frame clones and leaves some out. Here the sample spans under 150,000 clones, about 91% being singletons. There are 16 residues in the CDR3. In germline, CDR1 is MDHEN, CDR2 SYDVKM. V was clipped by 1 base and J by 0 bases, with 13 bases between them. To note about this clone: Its antigen is as yet unknown.

Some second doses came at about 4 weeks and others at about 12 weeks; these were pooled. This clonotype was sampled from an adult who received the AZD1222 COVID-19 vaccine. The specimen was peripheral blood, collected 28 days after the second AZD1222 dose. The chain recombines TRBV28 with TRBJ2-7; D is uncertain. Here the CDR3 reads CASSLSLPRSSYEQYF. The CDR3 DNA reads TGTGCCAGCAGTTTATCCCTCCCGCGGAGCTCCTACGAGCAGTACTTC. The entire variable domain, with the rest obtained from reference TRBV28 and TRBJ2-7, is as follows: DVKVTQSSRYLVKRTGEKVFLECVQDMDHENMFWYRQDPGLGLRLIYFSYDVKMKEKGDIPEGYSVSREKKERFSLILESASTNQTSMYLCASSLSLPRSSYEQYFGPGTRLTVT.